The source of this T cell receptor beta chain is a study of cytomegalovirus exposure and HLA in healthy donors (dated by TCRdb to 2015 to 2018). Describing the broader study: An earlier analysis of roughly 630 of the donors reported 250 to 300 Gb of sequence data and some 100 million unique TCR beta sequences from roughly 200 million T cells. Class I and class II HLA loci were covered by the typing at four-digit resolution. Donor age, sex, ethnicity and CMV serostatus were compiled alongside the repertoire data. Using immunosequencing, the study profiled T cell repertoires from around 670 subjects and related those repertoires to cytomegalovirus serostatus. In a later genetic analysis, genome-wide SNP genotypes for about 65% of the roughly 670 donors were used, and that subset was treated as a discovery cohort. To predict cytomegalovirus infection status, the study combined high-throughput TCR immunosequencing, statistical association of individual TCRs with disease status, and machine learning. Four or five DR-DQ haplotypes were treated as single units for association and clustering because of strong linkage in the cohort. A later analysis re-analyzed previously published TCR beta repertoires from several hundred donors and added high-resolution HLA genotyping to study TCR occurrence patterns. Among approximately 370 genotyped donors of the cohort, an average of approximately 240,000 unique TCR beta nucleotide sequences was sequenced per donor, of which about 19% were non-productive. Every repertoire in the discovery cohort had been generated on one and the same sequencing platform. Roughly 300 gigabases of sequencing data and 70 million to 95 million unique TCR sequences made up an early release that covered nearly 650 HLA-typed donors. A separate validation cohort of 90 to 150 different subjects was used in addition to the 666-subject first cohort. An earlier analysis of around 540 of the donors applied high-throughput TCR beta sequencing to assess whether each TCR beta V gene segment acted as functional or pseudogenic. The aim of the study was to test whether cataloging public T cell receptors could identify signatures of past pathogen exposure. The genetic ancestry cluster associated with self-reported Caucasian donors included approximately 85% of the 300 to 450 genotyped donors. In the later analysis, no new phenotypic data were used to find candidate immune exposures; instead, reliance was placed on TCR beta sequences and their occurrence across donors. Typing coverage differed by locus: A, B, C, DRB1 and DQB1 were typed in roughly 629-630 donors, DQA1 in about 560, DPA1 in 600 to 610, and DPB1 in just under 480. The research as a whole found: An earlier analysis of approximately 600 of the donors showed that most TCR beta V segments appeared in productive rearrangements either about 90% or about 30% of the time, which broadly matched IMGT annotations. In a later analysis, about 16,000 TCR beta sequences were associated with specific HLA alleles at a false discovery rate of 0.05. A cluster of highly shared sequence variants was judged likely to be a technical artifact of the sequencing pipeline. The authors suggested that the approach could potentially be generalized to other disease states and immunological phenotypes. A later analysis reported that several top co-occurrence clusters appeared linked to parvovirus B19, influenza, CMV and Epstein-Barr virus. In both the original and validation cohorts, the classifier was reported to diagnose cytomegalovirus status with high specificity and sensitivity. Because counts were too low, some 16 rarely observed V segments, including chromosome 9 orphons, were excluded from the earlier analysis of under 650 of the donors. CMV serostatus was the only immune exposure information available for the cohort. A later genetic analysis reported fewer N-insertions in productive TCRs among donors in an Asian-associated ancestry cluster than the roughly 700-donor mean. A later analysis found that most CMV-associated TCR beta chains appeared HLA-restricted, with HLA associations seemingly driven largely by CMV exposure. In the study, 164 TCR beta chains were listed as associated with cytomegalovirus. An association between a missense DCLRE1C variant and V-gene and J-gene trimming of TCR beta chains was found in a later genetic analysis and replicated in an independent cohort. Because HLA typing was missing for some donors at each locus, association tests included only the typed subset. Most TCR sequences were seen in very few donors, while some public TCRs were found in many individuals. When HLA alleles, especially DR and DQ, strongly co-occurred, TCR associations were difficult to assign to individual alleles. In a later analysis, HLA-associated TCR beta chains were found to be more clonally expanded and to have lower generation probabilities than equally common non-associated chains. A further reported finding was that TCR beta sequences accurately predicted the HLA-A and HLA-B alleles for most subjects in the first cohort. This cohort had only TCR beta chains sequenced, and the lack of alpha or paired-chain data limited which features could be detected. A later analysis found that TCR association rates varied across HLA loci, with DRB1 alleles showing the most associated TCRs and HLA-C alleles the fewest. Roughly uniform sequencing depth across donors was assumed in presence/absence analyses, although this assumption may not hold. In vitro tests confirmed that a few of the cytomegalovirus-associated TCR beta chains recognize cytomegalovirus antigens. Some IMGT-functional V segments, including TRBV6-2 and TRBV6-3, could not be told apart with the 87-base-pair reads, so those segments were excluded. Correlated functional status among segregating V segments might reflect linkage disequilibrium, but an unknown experimental factor could not be ruled out.

Points on this clone: Its recognized antigen is unknown. No qualities accompany the bases; no much larger clone lies one base away.

The cohort was made up of 650 to 700 healthy bone marrow donors. Cohort members were all nominally healthy when sampled, although unrecorded immune exposures were likely present. The donor was CMV seronegative and was included in the group of around 320 seronegative cohort members. A peripheral blood sample was collected from each donor, and TCR beta sequencing was performed on peripheral blood mononuclear cells. Genomic DNA extraction from the blood cell samples was performed with the Qiagen DNeasy Blood Extraction Kit. Taken from the germline V gene (reference sequence), the CDR1 and CDR2 loops are SGHKS and YYEKEE. From the cysteine through the phenylalanine, the CDR3 covers 12 amino acids. Only the CDR3 part of the read is kept: 36 bases, read in frame from the first base. V drops 2 bases and J drops 5 bases, leaving 8 bases in between. Receptor amplification or capture employed the immunoSEQ multiplex PCR assay. For the multiplex PCR, a mixture combining 60 forward primers for TCR Vbeta segments and 13 reverse primers for TCR Jbeta segments was used. The CDR3 region of rearranged TCR beta genes was amplified from genomic DNA with a multiplex PCR assay. On the Illumina HiSeq System, the amplified TCR beta libraries were sequenced as 87-base-pair reads. For the original study's pipeline: In a later analysis, roughly 80 million unique TCR beta chains were counted across the 690 or so repertoires, and roughly 11 million of these chains were shared by at least two donors. Raw reads were error-corrected and collapsed into unique sequences by a nearest-neighbor algorithm in which closely related sequences were merged to remove PCR and sequencing errors. Alignment of CDR3 sequences to IMGT reference sequences was used to assign V, D and J gene segments. For a sequence to be retained, a match of at least six nucleotides to both a V gene segment and a J gene segment was required. A rearrangement counted as productive if the CDR3 had no stop codons and remained in frame with V and J, and every other rearrangement counted as non-productive. CDR3 was defined by IMGT convention, running from the second conserved V-encoded cysteine to the conserved J-encoded phenylalanine. The earlier analysis of about 500 of the donors excluded sequences that lacked an unambiguous match to a single V gene segment. In an earlier analysis of 587 of the donors, V segments were called functional above 56.7% productive rearrangements and were called segregating when the between-donor standard deviation exceeded 5%. To diagnose cytomegalovirus status from the catalog of TCR beta chain sequences, a statistical classification framework was built. In a later analysis, V and J genes were assigned by comparing TCR nucleotide sequences against IMGT/GENE-DB human TR gene sequences. Using the TCRdist pipeline, a later analysis assigned CDR3 sequences along with most-parsimonious VDJ recombination scenarios. In a later analysis, each TCR beta chain was defined by its CDR3 amino acid sequence together with its V-gene family, and reads lacking a unique V-gene family were excluded. A later analysis removed 592 highly shared, low-generation-probability nucleotide sequences to deal with suspected cross-contamination and a sequencing artifact. A later analysis calculated a clonal expansion index for each public chain from normalized within-repertoire ranks of inferred template counts. A later analysis computed generation probabilities with a VDJ recombination model fitted to out-of-frame rearrangements, and checked the results against IGoR. Hypergeometric tests were used in a later analysis to score TCR-TCR, TCR-HLA and TCR-CMV co-occurrence, with a repertoire-size bias correction applied to the TCR pairs. False discovery rates were estimated in a later analysis by permuting HLA or CMV assignments 20 times. In a later analysis, co-occurring TCRs were grouped using DBSCAN, with TCRdist sequence similarity added in when clustering inside HLA-allele-positive subsets. Repertoires with fewer than 30,000 or more than 120,000 public chains, plus five repertoires with anomalous nucleotide sharing, were excluded from co-occurrence clustering. TCRdb obtained this table from immuneACCESS and retained in-frame rearrangements with V and J assigned. These tables miss some clones; where compared with another copy, unresolved V genes account for less than half of the shortfall, and the remainder is unexplained. D and trimming come from the DNA, and the V and J calls and clone size come from that table. The sample data list fewer than 100,000 clones, and around 8% of these were observed just once. The ten top clones hold under 3% of the sample.

The chain is made from TRBV5-5 and TRBJ2-7; TRBD1 is perhaps the D gene, given 5 matching bases. This clonotype was sampled from a man aged 45-65 years in good health and CMV-seronegative. Sequenced material: PBMCs. The nucleotide sequence is given as TGTGCCAGCAGCTTCCTCAGGGACGAGCAGTACTTC. Translation gives CASSFLRDEQYF.